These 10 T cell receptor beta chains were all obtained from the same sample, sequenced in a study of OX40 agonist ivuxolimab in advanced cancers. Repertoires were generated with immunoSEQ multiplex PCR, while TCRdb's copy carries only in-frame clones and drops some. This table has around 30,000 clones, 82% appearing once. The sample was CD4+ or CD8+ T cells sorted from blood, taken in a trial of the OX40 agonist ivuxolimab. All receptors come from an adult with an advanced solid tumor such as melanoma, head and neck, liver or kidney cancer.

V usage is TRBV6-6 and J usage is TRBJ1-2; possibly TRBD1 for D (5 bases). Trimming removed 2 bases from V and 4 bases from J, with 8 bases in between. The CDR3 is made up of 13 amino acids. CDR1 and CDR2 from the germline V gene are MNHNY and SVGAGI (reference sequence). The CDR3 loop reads CASSYEGSYGYTF. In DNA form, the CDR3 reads TGTGCCAGCAGTTACGAGGGGAGCTATGGCTACACCTTC.

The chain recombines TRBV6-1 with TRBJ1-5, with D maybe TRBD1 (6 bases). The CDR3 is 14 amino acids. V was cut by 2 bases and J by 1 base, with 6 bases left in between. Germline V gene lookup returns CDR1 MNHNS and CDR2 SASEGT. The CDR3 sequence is CASSEQGSNQPQHF. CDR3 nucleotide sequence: TGTGCCAGCAGTGAACAGGGGAGCAATCAGCCCCAGCATTTT.

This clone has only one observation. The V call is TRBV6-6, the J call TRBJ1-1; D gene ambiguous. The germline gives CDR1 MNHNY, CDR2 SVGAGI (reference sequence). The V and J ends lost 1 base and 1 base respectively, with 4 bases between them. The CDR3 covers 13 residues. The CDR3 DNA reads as TGTGCCAGCAGTTACTTGGGGAACACTGAAGCTTTCTTT. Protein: CASSYLGNTEAFF.

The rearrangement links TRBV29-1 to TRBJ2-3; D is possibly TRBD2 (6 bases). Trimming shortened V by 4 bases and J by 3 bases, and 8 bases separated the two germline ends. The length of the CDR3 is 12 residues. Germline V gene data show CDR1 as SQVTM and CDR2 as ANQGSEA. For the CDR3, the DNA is TGCAGCGTTGGGCGGGGAACAGATACGCAGTATTTT. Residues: CSVGRGTDTQYF.

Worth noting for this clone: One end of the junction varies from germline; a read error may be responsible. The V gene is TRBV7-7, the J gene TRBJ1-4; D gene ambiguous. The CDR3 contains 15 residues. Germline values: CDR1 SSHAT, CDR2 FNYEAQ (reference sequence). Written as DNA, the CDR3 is TGTGCTAGCAGCTTACGCGGGGAGTTCGGTGAAAAACTGTTTTTT. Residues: CASSLRGEFGEKLFF. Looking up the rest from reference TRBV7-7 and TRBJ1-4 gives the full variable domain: GAGVSQSPRYKVTKRGQDVTLRCDPISSHATLYWYQQALGQGPEFLTYFNYEAQPDKSGLPSDRFSAERPEGSISTLTIQRTEQRDSAMYRCASSLRGEFGEKLFFGSGTQLSVL.

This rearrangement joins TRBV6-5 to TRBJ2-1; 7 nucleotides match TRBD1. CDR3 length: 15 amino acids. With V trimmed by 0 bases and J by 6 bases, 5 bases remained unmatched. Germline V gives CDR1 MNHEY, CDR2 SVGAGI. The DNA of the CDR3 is TGTGCCAGCAGTTACTCACCGGGACAGACCAATGAGCAGTTCTTC. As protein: CASSYSPGQTNEQFF.

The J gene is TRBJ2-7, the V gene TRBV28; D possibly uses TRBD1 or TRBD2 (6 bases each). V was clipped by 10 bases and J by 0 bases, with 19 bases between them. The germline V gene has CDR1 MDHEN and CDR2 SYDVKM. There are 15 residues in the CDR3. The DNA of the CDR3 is TGTGCCACTACCGGGGGCGGAATTTACTCCTACGAGCAGTACTTC. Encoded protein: CATTGGGIYSYEQYF.

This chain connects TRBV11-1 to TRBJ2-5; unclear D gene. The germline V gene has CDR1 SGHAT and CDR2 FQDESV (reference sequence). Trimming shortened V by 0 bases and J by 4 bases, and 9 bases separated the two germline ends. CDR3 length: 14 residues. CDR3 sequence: CASSLALVGETQYF. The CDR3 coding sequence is TGTGCCAGCAGCTTAGCGCTAGTTGGAGAGACCCAGTACTTC.

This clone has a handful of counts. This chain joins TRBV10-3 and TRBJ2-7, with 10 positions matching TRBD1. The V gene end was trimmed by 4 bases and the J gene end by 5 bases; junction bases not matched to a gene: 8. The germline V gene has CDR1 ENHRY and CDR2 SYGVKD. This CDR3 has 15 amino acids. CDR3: CAISARDRGQDEQYF. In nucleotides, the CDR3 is TGTGCCATCAGTGCCCGGGACAGGGGCCAGGACGAGCAGTACTTC.

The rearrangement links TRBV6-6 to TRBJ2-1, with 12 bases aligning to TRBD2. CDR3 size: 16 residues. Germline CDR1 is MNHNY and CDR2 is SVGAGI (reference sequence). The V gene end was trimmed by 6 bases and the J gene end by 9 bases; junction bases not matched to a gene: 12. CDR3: CASRSSGGALYAEQFF. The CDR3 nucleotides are TGTGCCAGCAGGTCTAGCGGGGGGGCGCTTTACGCTGAGCAGTTCTTC.